This passage covers 21 T cell receptor beta chains from one sample sequenced in a study of T cell responses to AZD1222 COVID-19 vaccine. Method: immunoSEQ multiplex PCR; TCRdb's copy keeps in-frame clones and lacks some. The table records 55,000 to 90,000 clones, roughly 82% of them present only once. This specimen was peripheral blood, taken on day 0 of AZD1222 vaccination. The receptors here all came from an adult in good health.

In DNA, the CDR3 is TGTGCCAGTAGCCGCGCCAGGGGATTCAACACTGAAGCTTTCTTT. Translated: CASSRARGFNTEAFF. The chain joins TRBV19 to TRBJ1-1; perhaps TRBD1 as D (6 bases). CDR1 is LNHDA, CDR2 SQIVND, per germline (reference sequence). Trimming removed 6 bases at V and 2 bases at J, with 16 bases between. This CDR3 has 15 amino acids.

This clone showed up just a few times. The chain links TRBV7-8 to TRBJ2-5; TRBD2 might be the D (5 bases). Trimming pared 5 bases from V and 0 bases from J, leaving 10 bases between. From germline, CDR1 is SGHVS and CDR2 FQNEAQ. This CDR3 is 14 amino acids long. Written as DNA, the CDR3 is TGTGCCAGCAGCCCCTCTAGCTACCAAGAGACCCAGTACTTC. Translating it yields CASSPSSYQETQYF. Supplemented by reference TRBV7-8 and TRBJ2-5, the full variable domain reads GAGVSQSPRYKVAKRGQDVALRCDPISGHVSLFWYQQALGQGPEFLTYFQNEAQLDKSGLPSDRFFAERPEGSVSTLKIQRTQQEDSAVYLCASSPSSYQETQYFGPGTRLLVL.

The table lists this clone with a count of one. The chain uses TRBV5-6 and TRBJ2-7; the match to TRBD2 covers 7 bases. V lost 1 base to trimming and J lost 5 bases; unmatched junction nucleotides: 9. CDR3 length: 15 residues. The germline gives CDR1 SGHDT, CDR2 YYEEEE. The CDR3 DNA reads as TGTGCCAGCAGCTTGTGGGGAGGGTTGATCCACGAGCAGTACTTC. It codes for CASSLWGGLIHEQYF. The variable domain in full, completed from reference TRBV5-6 and TRBJ2-7, reads DAGVTQSPTHLIKTRGQQVTLRCSPKSGHDTVSWYQQALGQGPQFIFQYYEEEERQRGNFPDRFSGHQFPNYSSELNVNALLLGDSALYLCASSLWGGLIHEQYFGPGTRLTVT.

This CDR3 is CASSLGTGELFF. CDR3 sequence (DNA): TGCGCCAGCAGTTTGGGGACCGGGGAGCTGTTTTTT. The chain has TRBV10-1 and TRBJ2-2; D gene ambiguous. This CDR3 comprises 12 residues. Germline CDR1 reads WNHNN; CDR2 reads SYGVQD (reference sequence). V dropped 5 bases and J dropped 5 bases, with 6 bases sitting between them.

This clone is a singleton in its sample. The chain joins TRBV13 to TRBJ1-1; possible D gene TRBD1, 6 bases. Germline CDR1 PRHDT, CDR2 FYEKMQ (reference sequence). The V and J ends lost 1 base and 5 bases respectively, with 8 bases between them. The CDR3 runs to 13 residues. The CDR3 region has the DNA TGTGCCAGCAGCTTAGCAGGGGAAACTGAAGCTTTCTTT. Protein sequence: CASSLAGETEAFF.

CDR3 amino acids: CASSTTTGGKEAFF. For the CDR3, the DNA is TGTGCCAGCAGTACTACAACGGGGGGCAAGGAAGCTTTCTTT. The V and J genes are TRBV6-5 and TRBJ1-1, with D possibly matching TRBD1 (6 bases). The CDR3 totals 14 residues. V was shortened by 5 bases and J by 8 bases, with 18 bases between the two germline ends. The germline CDR1 and CDR2 sequences are MNHEY and SVGAGI.

The V and J genes are TRBV4-2 and TRBJ1-2, with unresolved D. Deletions cut 3 bases from V and 1 base from J, with 12 bases between. The CDR3 length is 15 residues. The V gene's germline CDR1 is LGHNA and CDR2 YNFKEQ. In DNA, the CDR3 is TGTGCCAGCAGCCATGGACTTAACGGTAACTATGGCTACACCTTC. Translation gives CASSHGLNGNYGYTF.

This chain uses TRBV5-6 with TRBJ2-7; no firm D call. The V gene's germline CDR1 is SGHDT and CDR2 YYEEEE. This CDR3 has 16 amino acids. Trimming took 4 bases from V and 2 from J, leaving 19 bases between them. CDR3 bases: TGTGCCAGCAGCGACCGTCTGGGTGATCGACCCTACGAGCAGTACTTC. Protein product: CASSDRLGDRPYEQYF. The variable domain in full, completed from reference TRBV5-6 and TRBJ2-7, reads DAGVTQSPTHLIKTRGQQVTLRCSPKSGHDTVSWYQQALGQGPQFIFQYYEEEERQRGNFPDRFSGHQFPNYSSELNVNALLLGDSALYLCASSDRLGDRPYEQYFGPGTRLTVT.

This clone was recorded once. The chain links TRBV5-1 to TRBJ1-4; 7 nucleotides agree with TRBD1. The CDR3 runs to 14 residues. J gave up 6 bases and V 5 bases, and 7 bases lay outside the gene matches. The germline CDR1 and CDR2 sequences are SGHRS and YFSETQ. The CDR3 DNA sequence: TGCGCCAGCAGAAACAGGGGAGTCGATGAAAAACTGTTTTTT. Translating it yields CASRNRGVDEKLFF.

The V call is TRBV7-9, the J call TRBJ1-3; D might be TRBD1 (6 bases). The germline V and J ends were trimmed by 1 base and 3 bases, with 13 bases remaining between them. Germline-derived CDR1 and CDR2 are SEHNR and FQNEAQ (reference sequence). The CDR3 has 16 amino acids. For the CDR3, the DNA is TGTGCCAGCAGCTTAGTTTCAGGGACACTTGGAAACACCATATATTTT. This encodes CASSLVSGTLGNTIYF. Filled out from reference TRBV7-9 and TRBJ1-3, the complete variable domain reads DTGVSQNPRHKITKRGQNVTFRCDPISEHNRLYWYRQTLGQGPEFLTYFQNEAQLEKSRLLSDRFSAERPKGSFSTLEIQRTEQGDSAMYLCASSLVSGTLGNTIYFGEGSWLTVV.

The CDR3 nucleotides are TGCGCCAGCAGCTTGCTAGCGGGGGACAATGAGCAGTTCTTC. Protein product: CASSLLAGDNEQFF. V usage is TRBV4-1 and J usage is TRBJ2-1; 10 bases are a match to TRBD2. V lost 5 bases, J lost 5 bases, and 3 bases stayed unmatched. Germline assignment: CDR1 MGHRA and CDR2 YSYEKL. The CDR3 has 14 residues.

V and J are TRBV5-6 and TRBJ1-6; D is undetermined. The CDR3 runs to 14 residues. Per germline, CDR1 SGHDT and CDR2 YYEEEE. Trimming took off 0 bases at V and 4 bases at J, with 5 bases between the two ends. CDR3 sequence: CASSLGQYNSPLHF. CDR3 bases: TGTGCCAGCAGCTTGGGGCAGTATAATTCACCCCTCCACTTT.

This clone was recorded once. This rearrangement joins TRBV7-2 to TRBJ2-1, with 13 bases that match TRBD2. Per the germline V gene, CDR1 is SGHTA and CDR2 is FQGNSA. The CDR3 extends over 17 amino acids. Losses at the gene ends were 4 bases for V and 4 bases for J; bases not matched to a gene: 7. CDR3 region: CASSSGTSGASYNEQFF. The CDR3 region has the DNA TGTGCCAGCAGCTCGGGGACTAGCGGGGCCTCTTACAATGAGCAGTTCTTC. Together with reference TRBV7-2 and TRBJ2-1, the CDR3 gives the full variable domain: GAGVSQSPSNKVTEKGKDVELRCDPISGHTALYWYRQSLGQGLEFLIYFQGNSAPDKSGLPSDRFSAERTGGSVSTLTIQRTQQEDSAVYLCASSSGTSGASYNEQFFGPGTRLTVL.

V is TRBV7-2 and J is TRBJ2-3; possible D gene TRBD2, 6 bases. Germline CDR1 SGHTA, CDR2 FQGNSA. The V end lost 0 bases, the J end lost 4 bases, and 11 bases lay between the germline ends. This CDR3 comprises 15 residues. The chain's CDR3 is CASSLADERADTQYF. The CDR3 nucleotides are TGTGCCAGCAGCTTAGCGGACGAGCGGGCAGATACGCAGTATTTT.

This chain connects TRBV19 to TRBJ2-3; no definite D call. The CDR3 consists of 14 residues. V shed 3 bases and J shed 3 bases, with 10 bases lying between them. The germline CDR1 and CDR2 sequences are LNHDA and SQIVND (reference sequence). The CDR3 DNA reads TGTGCCAGTAGTATCTCGGCCCCTACAGATACGCAGTATTTT. Translated: CASSISAPTDTQYF. The full variable domain, completed using reference TRBV19 and TRBJ2-3, is DGGITQSPKYLFRKEGQNVTLSCEQNLNHDAMYWYRQDPGQGLRLIYYSQIVNDFQKGDIAEGYSVSREKKESFPLTVTSAQKNPTAFYLCASSISAPTDTQYFGPGTRLTVL.

The chain carries TRBV19 and TRBJ1-5, with TRBD1 matching 7 bases. From germline, CDR1 is LNHDA and CDR2 SQIVND (reference sequence). The CDR3 is made up of 12 amino acids. Trimming at V came to 10 bases and at J to 6 bases, leaving 6 bases not matched to a gene. The CDR3 bases are TGTGCCACCGACAGGGAGGGTCAGCCCCAGCATTTT. It is translated as CATDREGQPQHF.

The chain links TRBV5-1 to TRBJ1-6; the match to TRBD1 covers 10 bases. Germline V gene data show CDR1 as SGHRS and CDR2 as YFSETQ. The length of the CDR3 is 16 residues. Trimming took 0 bases from V and 5 from J; bases not matched to a gene: 2. The CDR3 reads CASSLGGTGDNSPLHF. The CDR3 bases are TGCGCCAGCAGCTTGGGCGGGACAGGGGATAATTCACCCCTCCACTTT.

This chain uses TRBV30 with TRBJ1-2, with 8 bases aligning to TRBD1. After removal of 0 bases from V and 12 bases from J, the junction contained 6 bases not matched to a gene. In germline, CDR1 is GTSNPN, CDR2 SVGIG (reference sequence). This CDR3 is built from 12 residues. This chain's CDR3 is CAWSVRTGRNTF. CDR3 DNA sequence: TGTGCCTGGAGTGTCAGGACAGGGAGAAACACCTTC.

The chain combines TRBV19 with TRBJ2-3, with 9 bases lining up with TRBD1. This CDR3 region has 16 residues. CDR1 is LNHDA, CDR2 SQIVND, per germline (reference sequence). V was pared by 4 bases and J by 5 bases, with 10 bases of the junction left unmatched. DNA of the CDR3: TGTGCCAGTAGTACCGCCGGGACAGGGAGGAGAGATACGCAGTATTTT. The encoded protein is CASSTAGTGRRDTQYF.

The V gene is TRBV30, the J gene TRBJ1-4; no firm D call. Germline CDR1 reads GTSNPN; CDR2 reads SVGIG (reference sequence). V was clipped by 4 bases and J by 7 bases, with 13 bases between them. The CDR3 loop spans 13 amino acids. The CDR3 here is CAWTGPAREKLFF. CDR3 coding DNA: TGTGCCTGGACGGGCCCCGCACGTGAAAAACTGTTTTTT.

The chain joins TRBV30 to TRBJ1-5; TRBD1 matches 7 bases. Germline values: CDR1 GTSNPN, CDR2 SVGIG (reference sequence). V was pared by 4 bases and J by 4 bases, with 4 bases of the junction left unmatched. The CDR3 covers 13 residues. CDR3 in amino acids: CAWNAGGNQPQHF. In nucleotides, the CDR3 is TGTGCCTGGAATGCAGGGGGGAATCAGCCCCAGCATTTT.